This T cell receptor beta chain was identified during a study of blood T cell repertoires in COVID-19 (dated by TCRdb to about 2020). For the study in its entirety: Samples covering the acute and convalescent phases of COVID-19 were provided by collaborators in the United States, Italy and Spain. Where available, HLA class I and class II types were taken from metadata supplied by the sample provider and were not determined by assay-based typing. Deeply sampled blood TCRbeta repertoires from subjects exposed to, actively infected with, or recovered from COVID-19 were included in the dataset. Samples came from the ongoing ImmuneRACE study (first 160 participants) plus 1,254 subjects from 6 global collaborators. A de-identified subject ID, COVID-19 status, age in years and sex were almost always included in the sample metadata. The repertoires were released in a freely available public database intended as a resource for research on the immune response to SARS-CoV-2. The material from the prospective study consisted of cDNA or gDNA derived from T cells, B-cell-depleted T cells, or PBMCs.

With respect to this clone: Which antigen it targets is not known. Base qualities are not at hand, and no much larger clone is one base apart.

What the authors observed across the whole study: Clinical and demographic metadata were provided uncurated, with the amount varying by source and participant.

CDR1 and CDR2, per the germline V gene (reference sequence), are LNHDA and SQIVND. V is trimmed back by 5 bases and J by 8 bases, and the junction contains 5 bases that no gene match accounts for. The CDR3 spans 14 residues, from the cysteine through the phenylalanine. Here the CDR3 DNA is all that survives: 42 bases in frame from base 1. Each collaborating institution followed its own protocols to collect whole blood in K2EDTA tubes. Collaborator samples were shipped for TCRbeta analysis as frozen whole blood, isolated PBMCs, or DNA extracted from either sample type. TCRbeta CDR3 regions were amplified from genomic DNA using the immunoSEQ Assay, a bias-controlled multiplex PCR. Under the source paper's analysis protocol: The number of nucleated cells in each sample was estimated from the amplification of reference gene primers within the assay. Sequence reads were collapsed and filtered to measure the absolute abundance of every unique TCRbeta CDR3 rearrangement. For each sample, productive Simpson clonality was calculated by taking the square root of Simpson's diversity index across productive rearrangements. TCRdb retrieved this table from immuneACCESS and kept in-frame rearrangements only. Not all clones are present; in checked studies, unresolved V genes account for under half, and no reason is known for the remainder. The V and J calls and clone size come from that table; D and trimming were worked out from the DNA. The sample table holds 170,000 or so clones, of which 80% to 85% were seen once. The biggest ten clones account for roughly 2.8% of the sample.

Input material: peripheral blood. The sequence came from a woman in her sixties with acute or convalescent COVID-19. The V and J genes are TRBV19 and TRBJ1-6; TRBD1 matches 8 bases in the middle. CDR3 sequence: CASSPGTGYSPLHF. The DNA is TGTGCCAGTAGTCCCGGGACAGGTTATTCACCCCTCCACTTT.